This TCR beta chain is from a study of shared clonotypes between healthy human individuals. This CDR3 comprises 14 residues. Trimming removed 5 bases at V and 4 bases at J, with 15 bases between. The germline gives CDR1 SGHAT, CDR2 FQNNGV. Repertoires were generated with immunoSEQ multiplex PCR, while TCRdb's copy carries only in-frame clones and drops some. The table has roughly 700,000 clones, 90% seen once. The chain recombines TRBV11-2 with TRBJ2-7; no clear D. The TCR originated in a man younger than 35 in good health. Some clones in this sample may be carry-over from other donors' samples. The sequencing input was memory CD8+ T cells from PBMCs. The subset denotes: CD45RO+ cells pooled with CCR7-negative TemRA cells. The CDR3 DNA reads TGTGCCAGCAGCACACACAGCAATTTTTACGAGCAGTACTTC. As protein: CASSTHSNFYEQYF. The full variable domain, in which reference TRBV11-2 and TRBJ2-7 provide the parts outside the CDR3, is EAGVAQSPRYKIIEKRQSVAFWCNPISGHATLYWYQQILGQGPKLLIQFQNNGVVDDSQLPKDRFSAERLKGVDSTLKIQPAKLEDSAVYLCASSTHSNFYEQYFGPGTRLTVT.